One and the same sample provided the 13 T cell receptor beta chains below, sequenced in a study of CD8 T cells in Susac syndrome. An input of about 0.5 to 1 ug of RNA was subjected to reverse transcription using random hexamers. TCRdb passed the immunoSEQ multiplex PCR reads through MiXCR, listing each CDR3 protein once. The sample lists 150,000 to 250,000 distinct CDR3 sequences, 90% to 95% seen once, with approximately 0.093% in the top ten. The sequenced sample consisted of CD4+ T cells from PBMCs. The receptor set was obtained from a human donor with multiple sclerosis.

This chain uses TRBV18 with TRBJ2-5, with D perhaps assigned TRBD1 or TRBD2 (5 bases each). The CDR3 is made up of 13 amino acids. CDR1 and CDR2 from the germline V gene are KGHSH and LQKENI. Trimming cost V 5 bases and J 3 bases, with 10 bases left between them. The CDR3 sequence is CASSRGAKETQYF. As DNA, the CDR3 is TGTGCCAGCTCAAGAGGGGCCAAAGAGACCCAGTACTTC.

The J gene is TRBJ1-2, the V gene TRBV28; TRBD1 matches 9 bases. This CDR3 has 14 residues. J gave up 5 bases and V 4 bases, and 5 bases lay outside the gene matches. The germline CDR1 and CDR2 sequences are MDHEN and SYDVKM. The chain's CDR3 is CASSWTGEVYGYTF. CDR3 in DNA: TGTGCCAGCAGTTGGACAGGGGAGGTTTATGGCTACACCTTC.

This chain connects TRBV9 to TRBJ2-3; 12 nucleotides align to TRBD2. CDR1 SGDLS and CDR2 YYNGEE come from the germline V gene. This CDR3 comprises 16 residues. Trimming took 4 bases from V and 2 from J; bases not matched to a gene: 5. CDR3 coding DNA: TGTGCCAGCAGCCCCGGACTAGCGGGACCCACAGATACGCAGTATTTT. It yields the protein CASSPGLAGPTDTQYF.

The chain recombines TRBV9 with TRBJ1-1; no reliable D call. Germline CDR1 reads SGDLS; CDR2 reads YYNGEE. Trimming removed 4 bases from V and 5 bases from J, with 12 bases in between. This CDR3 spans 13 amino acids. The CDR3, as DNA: TGTGCCAGCAGCCCGGACGCTCTGACTGAAGCTTTCTTT. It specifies CASSPDALTEAFF.

The CDR3 bases are TGCGCCAGCAGTCTGTGCCGGGGGGCCATGAACACTGAAGCTTTCTTT. It encodes CASSLCRGAMNTEAFF. The chain links TRBV23-1 to TRBJ1-1; weak D call: TRBD1 (6 bases). TRBV23-1 is sorted into the ORF group, with uncertain function. This CDR3 has 16 residues. The ends were cut back, 4 bases at V and 0 bases at J, with 15 bases in the middle.

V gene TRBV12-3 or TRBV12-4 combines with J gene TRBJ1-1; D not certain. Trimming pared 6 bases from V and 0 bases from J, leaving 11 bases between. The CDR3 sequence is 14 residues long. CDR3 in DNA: TGTGCCAGCAGCCGGGAGAGACTGAACACTGAAGCTTTCTTT. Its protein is CASSRERLNTEAFF.

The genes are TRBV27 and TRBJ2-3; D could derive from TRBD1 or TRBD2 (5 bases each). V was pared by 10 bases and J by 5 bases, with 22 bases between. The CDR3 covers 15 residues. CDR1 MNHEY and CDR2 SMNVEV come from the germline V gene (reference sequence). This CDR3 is CATQGHGTRVDTQYF. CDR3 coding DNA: TGTGCCACCCAAGGTCACGGGACCCGGGTAGATACGCAGTATTTT.

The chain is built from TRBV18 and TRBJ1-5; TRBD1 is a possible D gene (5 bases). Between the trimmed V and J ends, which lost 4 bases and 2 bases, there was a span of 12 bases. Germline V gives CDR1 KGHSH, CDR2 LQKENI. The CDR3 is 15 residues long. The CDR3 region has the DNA TGTGCCAGCTCACTTAGGGGAGGGGGCAATCAGCCCCAGCATTTT. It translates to CASSLRGGGNQPQHF.

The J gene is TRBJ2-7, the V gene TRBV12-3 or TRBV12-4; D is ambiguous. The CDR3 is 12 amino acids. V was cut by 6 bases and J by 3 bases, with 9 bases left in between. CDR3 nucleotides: TGTGCCAGCAGACGTGGGCTCTACGAGCAGTACTTC. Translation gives CASRRGLYEQYF.

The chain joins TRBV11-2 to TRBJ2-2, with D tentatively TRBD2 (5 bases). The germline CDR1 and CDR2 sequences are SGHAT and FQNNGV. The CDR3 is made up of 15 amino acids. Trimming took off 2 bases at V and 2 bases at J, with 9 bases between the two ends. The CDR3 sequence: CASSLWTYNTGELFF. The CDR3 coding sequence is TGTGCCAGCAGCTTATGGACTTATAACACCGGGGAGCTGTTTTTT.

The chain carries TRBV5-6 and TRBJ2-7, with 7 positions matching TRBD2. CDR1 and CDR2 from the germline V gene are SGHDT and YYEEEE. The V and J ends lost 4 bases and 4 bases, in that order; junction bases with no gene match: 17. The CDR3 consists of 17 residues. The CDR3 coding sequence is TGTGCCAGCAGCCCGATTAACGCCCCCGGGCGGGGGTACGAGCAGTACTTC. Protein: CASSPINAPGRGYEQYF.

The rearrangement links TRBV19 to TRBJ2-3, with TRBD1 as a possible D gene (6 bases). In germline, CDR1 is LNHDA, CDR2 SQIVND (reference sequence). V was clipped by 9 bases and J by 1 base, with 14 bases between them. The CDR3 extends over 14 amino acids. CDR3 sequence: CASNVPGGTDTQYF. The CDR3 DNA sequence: TGTGCCAGCAACGTGCCAGGGGGCACAGATACGCAGTATTTT.

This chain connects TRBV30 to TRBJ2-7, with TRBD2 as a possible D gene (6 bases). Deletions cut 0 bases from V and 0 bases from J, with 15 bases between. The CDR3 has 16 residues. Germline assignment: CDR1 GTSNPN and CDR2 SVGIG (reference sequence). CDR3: CAWSVRGGGISYEQYF. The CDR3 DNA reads TGTGCCTGGAGTGTCCGGGGAGGCGGGATCTCCTACGAGCAGTACTTC.